These 13 T cell receptor beta chains share one sample of origin, sequenced in a study of T cells after yellow fever vaccination. Via MiXCR, TCRdb re-called the 5' RACE reads, giving one row per CDR3 protein. The sample yields 300,000 to 400,000 distinct CDR3 sequences, about 11% seen once. The starting material was CD4+ T cells sorted from PBMCs, obtained 45 days after the yellow fever booster vaccination. These receptors all come from a man younger than 30 who received the YFV17D yellow fever vaccine.

This clonotype has just a few counts. The chain uses TRBV7-9 and TRBJ1-4; maybe TRBD1 (6 bases). Between the trimmed V and J ends, which lost 5 bases and 6 bases, there was a span of 19 bases. Germline V gives CDR1 SEHNR, CDR2 FQNEAQ (reference sequence). The CDR3 has 16 residues. The CDR3 region has the DNA TGTGCCAGCAGCCCCGCCGCAGTGGGGGCCGATGAAAAACTGTTTTTT. It codes for CASSPAAVGADEKLFF. Looking up the rest from reference TRBV7-9 and TRBJ1-4 gives the full variable domain: DTGVSQNPRHKITKRGQNVTFRCDPISEHNRLYWYRQTLGQGPEFLTYFQNEAQLEKSRLLSDRFSAERPKGSFSTLEIQRTEQGDSAMYLCASSPAAVGADEKLFFGSGTQLSVL.

This clonotype has more than one count but fewer than ten. The chain employs TRBV14 and TRBJ2-3, with 7 bases that match TRBD2. Trimming took 1 base from V and 2 from J; bases not matched to a gene: 6. Looked up from germline, CDR1 is SGHDN and CDR2 is FVKESK. This CDR3 is 16 amino acids long. The chain's CDR3 is CASSQGMGTNTDTQYF. The CDR3 coding sequence is TGTGCCAGCAGCCAAGGAATGGGGACTAACACAGATACGCAGTATTTT.

The V call is TRBV7-2, the J call TRBJ2-3; no clear D gene. Germline assignment: CDR1 SGHTA and CDR2 FQGNSA. V was clipped by 3 bases and J by 4 bases, with 8 bases between them. This CDR3 region has 13 residues. The CDR3 nucleotides are TGTGCCAGCAGCTTTATTCGGTCAGATACGCAGTATTTT. It translates to CASSFIRSDTQYF. Together with reference TRBV7-2 and TRBJ2-3, the CDR3 gives the full variable domain: GAGVSQSPSNKVTEKGKDVELRCDPISGHTALYWYRQSLGQGLEFLIYFQGNSAPDKSGLPSDRFSAERTGGSVSTLTIQRTQQEDSAVYLCASSFIRSDTQYFGPGTRLTVL.

The genes are TRBV25-1 and TRBJ1-2, with D perhaps matching TRBD1 (6 bases). There are 15 residues in the CDR3. The V gene lost 3 bases and the J gene lost 5 bases, with 16 bases spanning the gap. From germline, CDR1 is MGHDK and CDR2 SYGVNS. The CDR3: CASSDRDTGRYGYTF. The CDR3 DNA is TGTGCCAGCAGTGATCGGGACACGGGCAGATATGGCTACACCTTC.

This clonotype has a count of ten or more. The chain employs TRBV18 and TRBJ2-7, with 9 bases matching TRBD1. Germline V gene data show CDR1 as KGHSH and CDR2 as LQKENI. This CDR3 has 14 amino acids. J lost 3 bases, V lost 5 bases, and 5 bases had no gene match. CDR3 residues: CASSSGTGSYEQYF. Here the CDR3 DNA reads TGTGCCAGCTCATCCGGGACAGGGAGCTACGAGCAGTACTTC.

This clonotype was counted a few times. J is TRBJ2-2 and V is TRBV12-3 or TRBV12-4, with 8 bases identical to TRBD1. This CDR3 region has 16 residues. The junction had 10 bases not matched to a gene; V was cut back by 5 bases and J by 5 bases. Written as DNA, the CDR3 is TGTGCCAGCAGTACTATTACAGGGGGTAGGACCGGGGAGCTGTTTTTT. Translation gives CASSTITGGRTGELFF.

This clonotype turned up a few times. This chain links TRBV12-3 or TRBV12-4 with TRBJ2-2, with D possibly TRBD2 on 5 matching bases. This CDR3 spans 15 amino acids. V lost 6 bases to trimming and J lost 6 bases, with 17 bases between them. The CDR3 DNA sequence: TGTGCCAGCAGGGAGGACTTGCTTCAGTCCGGGGAGCTGTTTTTT. This gives the protein CASREDLLQSGELFF.

The rearrangement uses TRBV18 and TRBJ2-7; possible D gene TRBD2, 6 bases. Per the germline V gene, CDR1 is KGHSH and CDR2 is LQKENI. The V gene lost 6 bases and the J gene lost 2 bases, with 11 bases spanning the gap. The CDR3 is made up of 13 amino acids. The DNA of the CDR3 is TGTGCCAGCTCCCCGGGGGAACCCTACGAGCAGTACGTC. This translates into CASSPGEPYEQYV.

The chain couples TRBV20-1 to TRBJ2-4, with a weak D call TRBD2 (5 bases). The CDR3 is made up of 14 amino acids. The germline gives CDR1 DFQATT, CDR2 SNEGSKA (reference sequence). V lost 0 bases and J lost 6, with 12 bases in between. DNA of the CDR3: TGCAGTGCTAGAGATTCTACGGGAATAAACATTCAGTACTTC. Translated: CSARDSTGINIQYF.

This clonotype was seen more than once but under ten times. The germline gene is not matched at one end of the junction; a read error may be the cause. This chain uses TRBV5-1 with TRBJ2-5, with D perhaps TRBD1 or TRBD2 (5 bases each). The CDR3 is 15 amino acids. The germline gives CDR1 SGHRS, CDR2 YFSETQ. CDR3 DNA: TGCGCCAGCAGCTTAGGGGTAGCCCCTGGGGAGACCCTGTACTTC. Translation gives CASSLGVAPGETLYF.

With regard to this clonotype: With a much larger clone just one base away, this may be a read error. The chain couples TRBV6-2 or TRBV6-3 to TRBJ2-3, with D tentatively TRBD1 (6 bases). Germline V CDR1 and CDR2: MNHEY, SVGEGT. The CDR3 runs to 12 residues. CDR3 loop: CASSQGGDTRYF. As DNA, the CDR3 is TGTGCCAGCAGCCAAGGGGGAGATACGCGGTATTTT.

This clonotype appeared many times. The V gene is TRBV4-1, the J gene TRBJ1-2, with D maybe TRBD1 (5 bases). The CDR3 has 15 amino acids. The germline V gene encodes CDR1 MGHRA and CDR2 YSYEKL. Trimming cost V 4 bases and J 1 base, with 13 bases left between them. In DNA, the CDR3 is TGCGCCAGCAGCCCAGGGCCTCGCGATAACTATGGCTACACCTTC. The encoded protein is CASSPGPRDNYGYTF.

The CDR3 is CASRGSRGRGNYGYTF. The DNA of the CDR3 is TGTGCCAGCAGAGGATCCCGGGGCAGGGGGAACTATGGCTACACCTTC. The chain joins TRBV27 to TRBJ1-2; TRBD1 matches 7 bases. Germline V CDR1 and CDR2: MNHEY, SMNVEV (reference sequence). V lost 6 bases, J lost 2 bases, and 12 bases stayed unmatched. This CDR3 has 16 residues.